This T cell receptor beta chain originates from a study of graft-versus-host responses after intestinal transplantation. With respect to this clone: Its antigen is unknown.

The V end was cut by 3 bases, the J end by 2 bases, with 9 bases between. Germline V CDR1 and CDR2: SQVTM, ANQGSEA. CDR3 length: 13 amino acids. Regarding the study as a whole: The marrow of recipients harbored GvH clones, and ileum or blood showed some of them first.

Sequenced by immunoSEQ multiplex PCR; TCRdb stores in-frame clones only, minus some. The sample holds 75,000 to 100,000 clones, 75% to 95% seen once. The TCR sequence derives from a human patient who received an intestinal transplant, so some T cells may come from the graft donor. The chain recombines TRBV29-1 with TRBJ2-3; D is possibly TRBD1 (5 bases). Here the sequenced sample was PBMCs, taken around 450 days after intestinal transplant. The CDR3 DNA reads TGCAGCGTTGAGGGGCTTTCCACAGATACGCAGTATTTT. Translating gives CSVEGLSTDTQYF.